The table lists the clone carrying this T cell receptor beta chain with a few counts. This CDR3 is built from 15 residues. Germline-derived CDR1 and CDR2 are SGDLS and YYNGEE. The V gene lost 0 bases and the J gene lost 0 bases, with 8 bases spanning the gap. This sample stems from a study of regulatory T cells in long-lasting Graves disease. With iRepertoire HTBI primers and Arm-PCR of CDR3 regions, TCR beta libraries were built. MiXCR, run by TCRdb on the multiplex PCR reads, gives a single entry per CDR3 protein. The table shows a few hundred thousand distinct CDR3 sequences, with approximately 19% occurring only once. As for time point: newly diagnosed GD, antithyroid drugs for less than 3 months. The TCR library was made from RNA that had been extracted from PBMCs in TRIzol. These data were also filed under a second study, of T cells in Graves' hyperthyroidism and ophthalmopathy.

The chain uses TRBV9 and TRBJ2-3; D ambiguous. This receptor was taken from a woman in her twenties or thirties with Graves disease. The specimen comprised peripheral blood mononuclear cells (PBMCs), sampled at new diagnosis, from a patient treated with antithyroid drugs. CDR3 sequence: CASSVADPSTDTQYF. Here the CDR3 DNA reads TGTGCCAGCAGCGTAGCGGACCCTAGCACAGATACGCAGTATTTT.